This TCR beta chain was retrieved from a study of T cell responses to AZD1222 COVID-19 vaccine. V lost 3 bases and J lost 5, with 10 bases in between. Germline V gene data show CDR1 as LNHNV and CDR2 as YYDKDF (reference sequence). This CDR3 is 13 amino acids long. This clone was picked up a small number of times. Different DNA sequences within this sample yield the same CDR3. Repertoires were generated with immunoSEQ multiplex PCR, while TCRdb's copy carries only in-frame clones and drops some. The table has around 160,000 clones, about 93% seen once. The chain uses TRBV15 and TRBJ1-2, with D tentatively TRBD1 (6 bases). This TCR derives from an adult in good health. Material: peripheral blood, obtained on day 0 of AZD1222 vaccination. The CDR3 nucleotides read TGTGCCACCAGCAGGGGCACAGGGTATGGCTACACCTTC. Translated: CATSRGTGYGYTF.